The 19 T cell receptor beta chains reported below all come from one sample, sequenced in a study of T cell responses to AZD1222 COVID-19 vaccine. Method: immunoSEQ multiplex PCR; TCRdb's copy keeps in-frame clones and lacks some. The sample shows 84,000 or so clones, roughly 86% of them seen only once. The specimen was peripheral blood, collected on day 0 of MenACWY control vaccination. These receptors all come from an adult in good health.

The chain links TRBV5-1 to TRBJ1-2, with a tentative D call TRBD1 (6 bases). Looked up from germline, CDR1 is SGHRS and CDR2 is YFSETQ. V was cut by 1 base and J by 5 bases, with 15 bases left in between. The length of the CDR3 is 15 residues. DNA of the CDR3: TGCGCCAGCAGCTTGCGGCCGGGGGCGGATTATGGCTACACCTTC. Translating gives CASSLRPGADYGYTF.

V and J are TRBV14 and TRBJ1-5, with no clear D. The CDR3 totals 12 residues. V was trimmed by 4 bases and J by 3 bases, leaving 4 bases between them. Germline CDR1 and CDR2: SGHDN and FVKESK. For the CDR3, the DNA is TGTGCCAGCAGCCGAGACAATCAGCCCCAGCATTTT. Its protein product is CASSRDNQPQHF.

The chain recombines TRBV4-3 with TRBJ1-5, with 11 bases that match TRBD1. From germline, CDR1 is LGHNA and CDR2 YSLEER. V dropped 1 base and J dropped 5; count of bases not matched to a gene: 7. The CDR3 has 17 amino acids. Here the CDR3 reads CASSQVGQGVYDQPQHF. The CDR3 bases are TGCGCCAGCAGCCAAGTGGGACAGGGGGTGTACGATCAGCCCCAGCATTTT.

J is TRBJ1-1 and V is TRBV2; no clear D gene. CDR1 is SNHLY, CDR2 FYNNEI, per germline. V lost 5 bases, J lost 14 bases, and 18 bases lay in between. The CDR3 totals 12 residues. CDR3: CASSQVGRSQFF. In DNA, the CDR3 is TGTGCCAGCAGTCAGGTGGGTCGTTCCCAATTCTTT. Drawing the rest from reference TRBV2 and TRBJ1-1, the complete variable domain is EPEVTQTPSHQVTQMGQEVILRCVPISNHLYFYWYRQILGQKVEFLVSFYNNEISEKSEIFDDQFSVERPDGSNFTLKIRSTKLEDSAMYFCASSQVGRSQFFGQGTRLTVV.

The chain uses TRBV7-6 and TRBJ2-1; perhaps TRBD2 as D (7 bases). The CDR3 has 17 amino acids. Deletions cut 1 base from V and 2 bases from J, with 15 bases between. CDR1 and CDR2 (germline): SGHVS, FNYEAQ. The CDR3 is CASSLEGGGFTYNEQFF. The CDR3 nucleotides are TGTGCCAGCAGCTTAGAGGGGGGGGGCTTCACCTACAATGAGCAGTTCTTC.

The chain is built from TRBV4-3 and TRBJ1-4; TRBD1 might be the D (5 bases). This CDR3 spans 16 amino acids. V was clipped by 4 bases and J by 5 bases, with 17 bases between them. Germline CDR1 reads LGHNA; CDR2 reads YSLEER. The CDR3 is CASSRGPGTGNEKLFF. The CDR3 DNA reads as TGCGCCAGCAGCCGGGGACCGGGAACGGGGAATGAAAAACTGTTTTTT.

V and J are TRBV19 and TRBJ1-5, with unresolved D. There are 16 residues in the CDR3. The ends were cut back, 4 bases at V and 1 base at J, with 14 bases in the middle. Germline V lookup: CDR1 LNHDA, CDR2 SQIVND (reference sequence). The CDR3 DNA is TGTGCCAGTAGTACCCCTTCGGCGGGGAGCAATCAGCCCCAGCATTTT. Translation: CASSTPSAGSNQPQHF.

The count of this clone is one. The CDR3 protein is CASSLRQGSLNTEAFF. The DNA for the CDR3 is TGTGCCAGCAGCCTACGACAGGGTTCCCTGAACACTGAAGCTTTCTTT. The V and J genes are TRBV7-9 and TRBJ1-1; 7 bases align to TRBD1. This CDR3 region has 16 residues. The V gene's germline CDR1 is SEHNR and CDR2 FQNEAQ (reference sequence). The V gene end was trimmed by 5 bases and the J gene end by 0 bases; junction bases not matched to a gene: 9. The complete variable domain, with remaining parts taken from reference TRBV7-9 and TRBJ1-1, reads DTGVSQNPRHKITKRGQNVTFRCDPISEHNRLYWYRQTLGQGPEFLTYFQNEAQLEKSRLLSDRFSAERPKGSFSTLEIQRTEQGDSAMYLCASSLRQGSLNTEAFFGQGTRLTVV.

This chain connects TRBV4-1 to TRBJ1-4; 9 nucleotides line up with TRBD1. Germline V CDR1 and CDR2: MGHRA, YSYEKL. This CDR3 spans 18 amino acids. Germline trimming cut 0 bases from V and 8 bases from J; bases unmatched to any gene: 13. The CDR3 DNA follows: TGCGCCAGCAGCCAAGAACTATACACAGGGGGCTTGAAGGAAAAACTGTTTTTT. Translated, it gives CASSQELYTGGLKEKLFF.

The genes are TRBV3-1 (or the pseudogene TRBV3-2) and TRBJ1-5; D possibly corresponds to TRBD1 (5 bases). Per the germline V gene, CDR1 is LGHDT and CDR2 is YNNKEL (reference sequence). V lost 0 bases to trimming and J lost 6 bases, with 12 bases between them. CDR3 length equals 15 residues. The DNA for the CDR3 is TGTGCCAGCAGCCAAGAGGGTCAGGGCGGTCAGCCCCAGCATTTT. Translation gives CASSQEGQGGQPQHF.

The J gene is TRBJ1-5, the V gene TRBV21-1; the listed D gene, TRBD1, was not tested against the DNA. TRBV21-1 is a documented pseudogene. The CDR3 totals 18 residues. The CDR3 region has the DNA TGTGCCAGCAGCAAAGCAAGGAGGACAGATTATAGCAATCAGCCCCAGCATTTT. The encoded protein is CASSKARRTDYSNQPQHF.

The chain employs TRBV4-3 and TRBJ2-3, with D possibly matching TRBD1 (6 bases). V was pared by 0 bases and J by 3 bases, with 10 bases between. CDR1 LGHNA and CDR2 YSLEER come from the germline V gene. The CDR3 extends over 15 amino acids. For the CDR3, the DNA is TGCGCCAGCAGCCAAGATTCAGGGGTAACAGATACGCAGTATTTT. This encodes CASSQDSGVTDTQYF.

CDR3 coding DNA: TGCGCCAGCAGCTTGGGTGGTGGGTCAGATACGCAGTATTTT. Its protein product is CASSLGGGSDTQYF. The rearrangement uses TRBV5-1 and TRBJ2-3; D remains ambiguous. V lost 0 bases, J lost 4 bases, and 9 bases lay in between. The CDR3 contains 14 residues. Germline assignment: CDR1 SGHRS and CDR2 YFSETQ.

J is TRBJ2-3 and V is TRBV7-2; 9 bases are a match to TRBD2. The ends lost 2 bases at V and 6 bases at J; junction bases unmatched: 9. This CDR3 region has 16 residues. The germline V gene has CDR1 SGHTA and CDR2 FQGNSA. The CDR3 sequence is CASSLLTAGGSDTQYF. For the CDR3, the DNA is TGTGCCAGCAGCTTACTCACAGCGGGGGGTTCGGATACGCAGTATTTT.

This clone was seen a single time. The CDR3 region is CASWENNEQFF. The CDR3 nucleotides read TGTGCCAGCTGGGAGAACAATGAGCAGTTCTTC. The chain is built from TRBV6-1 and TRBJ2-1, with D tentatively TRBD2 (5 bases). The V end lost 8 bases, the J end lost 5 bases, and 7 bases lay between the germline ends. The CDR3 has 11 amino acids. Germline values: CDR1 MNHNS, CDR2 SASEGT.

This chain joins TRBV9 and TRBJ2-7; D may be TRBD2 (7 bases). Trimming removed 4 bases from V and 3 bases from J, with 17 bases in between. The length of the CDR3 is 15 residues. Looked up from germline, CDR1 is SGDLS and CDR2 is YYNGEE. CDR3 nucleotides: TGTGCCAGCAGCCACTTGGAGGGGGGGAACTACGAGCAGTACTTC. Protein: CASSHLEGGNYEQYF.

This clone has just a few counts. The J gene is TRBJ2-3, the V gene TRBV16; the match to TRBD1 covers 8 bases. The CDR3 runs 15 residues. V gave up 1 base and J gave up 13 bases; unmatched junction bases: 13. CDR1 and CDR2 from the germline V gene are KGHSY and FQNENV. The CDR3 protein is CASSQYGLGGTGEYF. For the CDR3, the DNA is TGTGCCAGCAGCCAATATGGGCTTGGTGGGACAGGCGAGTATTTT.

The V call is TRBV19, the J call TRBJ1-1; unclear D gene. The CDR3 has 15 residues. V lost 5 bases, J lost 0 bases, and 13 bases lay in between. The germline V gene encodes CDR1 LNHDA and CDR2 SQIVND (reference sequence). CDR3 in amino acids: CASSPTPALNTEAFF. The CDR3 bases are TGTGCCAGTAGTCCCACTCCGGCGCTGAACACTGAAGCTTTCTTT. Together with reference TRBV19 and TRBJ1-1, the CDR3 gives the full variable domain: DGGITQSPKYLFRKEGQNVTLSCEQNLNHDAMYWYRQDPGQGLRLIYYSQIVNDFQKGDIAEGYSVSREKKESFPLTVTSAQKNPTAFYLCASSPTPALNTEAFFGQGTRLTVV.

Only one count was recorded for this clone. The CDR3 DNA reads TGTGCCAGCAGCTTAGATCGTGGGCAAGAGACCCAGTACTTC. Protein sequence: CASSLDRGQETQYF. This chain uses TRBV7-2 with TRBJ2-5; no clear D. The CDR3 covers 14 residues. Germline CDR1 and CDR2: SGHTA and FQGNSA. The V end was cut by 1 base, the J end by 2 bases, with 8 bases between.